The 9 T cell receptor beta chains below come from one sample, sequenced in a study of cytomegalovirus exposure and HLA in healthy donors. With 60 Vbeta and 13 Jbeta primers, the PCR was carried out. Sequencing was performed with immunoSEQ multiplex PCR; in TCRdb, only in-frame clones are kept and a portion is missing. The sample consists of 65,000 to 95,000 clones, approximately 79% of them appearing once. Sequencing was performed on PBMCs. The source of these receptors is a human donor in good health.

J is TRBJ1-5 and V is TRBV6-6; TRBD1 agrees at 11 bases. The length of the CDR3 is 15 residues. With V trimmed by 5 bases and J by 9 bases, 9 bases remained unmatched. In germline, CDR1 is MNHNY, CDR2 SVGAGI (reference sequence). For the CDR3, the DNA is TGTGCCAGCAGTCGGGGACAGGGGGAGGAATCGCCCCAGCATTTT. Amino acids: CASSRGQGEESPQHF.

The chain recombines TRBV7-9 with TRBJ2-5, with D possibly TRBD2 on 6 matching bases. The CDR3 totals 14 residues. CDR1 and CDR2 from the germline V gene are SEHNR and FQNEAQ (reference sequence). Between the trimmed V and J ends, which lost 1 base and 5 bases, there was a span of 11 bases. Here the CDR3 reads CASSLGGVKETQYF. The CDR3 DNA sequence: TGTGCCAGCAGCTTAGGGGGGGTCAAGGAGACCCAGTACTTC.

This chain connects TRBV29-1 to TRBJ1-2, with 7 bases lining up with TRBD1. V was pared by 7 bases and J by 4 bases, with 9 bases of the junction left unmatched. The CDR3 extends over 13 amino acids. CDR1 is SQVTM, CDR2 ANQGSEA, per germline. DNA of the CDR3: TGCAGCGCCCCAGGGGGTTATGGCTATGGCTACACCTTC. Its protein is CSAPGGYGYGYTF.

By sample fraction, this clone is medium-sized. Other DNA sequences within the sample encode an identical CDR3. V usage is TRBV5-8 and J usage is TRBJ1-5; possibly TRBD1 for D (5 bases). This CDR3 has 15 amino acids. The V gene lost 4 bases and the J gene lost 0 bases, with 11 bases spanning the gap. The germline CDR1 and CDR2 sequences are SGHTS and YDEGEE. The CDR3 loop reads CASSVQGFSNQPQHF. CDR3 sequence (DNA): TGTGCCAGCAGCGTTCAGGGCTTTAGCAATCAGCCCCAGCATTTT.

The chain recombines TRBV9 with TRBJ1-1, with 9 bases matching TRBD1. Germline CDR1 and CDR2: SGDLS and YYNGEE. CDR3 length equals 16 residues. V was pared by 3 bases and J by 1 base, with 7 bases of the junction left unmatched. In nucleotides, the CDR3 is TGTGCCAGCAGCGGGAGACAGGGGGTAGGGAACACTGAAGCTTTCTTT. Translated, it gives CASSGRQGVGNTEAFF. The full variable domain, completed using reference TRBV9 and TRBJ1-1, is DSGVTQTPKHLITATGQRVTLRCSPRSGDLSVYWYQQSLDQGLQFLIQYYNGEERAKGNILERFSAQQFPDLHSELNLSSLELGDSALYFCASSGRQGVGNTEAFFGQGTRLTVV.

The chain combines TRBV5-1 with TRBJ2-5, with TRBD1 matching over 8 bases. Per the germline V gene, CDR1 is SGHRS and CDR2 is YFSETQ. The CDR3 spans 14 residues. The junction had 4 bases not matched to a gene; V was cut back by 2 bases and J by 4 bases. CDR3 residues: CASSLQGGTETQYF. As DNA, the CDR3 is TGCGCCAGCAGCTTACAGGGGGGTACAGAGACCCAGTACTTC.

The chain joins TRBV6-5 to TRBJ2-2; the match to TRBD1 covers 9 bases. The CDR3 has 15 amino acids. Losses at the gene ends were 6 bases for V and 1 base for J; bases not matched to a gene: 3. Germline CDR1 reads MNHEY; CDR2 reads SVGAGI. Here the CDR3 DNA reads TGTGCCAGCAGGCGGACAGGGGTGAACACCGGGGAGCTGTTTTTT. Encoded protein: CASRRTGVNTGELFF.

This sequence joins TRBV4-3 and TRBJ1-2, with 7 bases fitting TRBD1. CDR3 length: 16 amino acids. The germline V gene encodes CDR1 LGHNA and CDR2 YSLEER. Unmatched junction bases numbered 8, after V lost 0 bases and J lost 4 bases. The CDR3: CASSQEDVRGFYGYTF. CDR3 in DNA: TGCGCCAGCAGCCAAGAGGACGTCAGGGGGTTCTATGGCTACACCTTC.

As DNA, the CDR3 is TGTGCCAGGGACAAGGGGAACAATGAGCAGTTCTTC. Translating it yields CARDKGNNEQFF. The gene calls are TRBV2 and TRBJ2-1; tentatively, D is TRBD1 (5 bases). V lost 9 bases, J lost 5 bases, and 11 bases lay in between. Germline CDR1 and CDR2: SNHLY and FYNNEI. The CDR3 covers 12 residues.